Listed below are T cell receptor beta chains from one sample, sequenced in a study of CD8 T cells in Susac syndrome. Each CDR3 protein gets one entry after TCRdb re-called the immunoSEQ multiplex PCR reads with MiXCR. The sample holds over 300,000 distinct CDR3 sequences; about 91% are singletons and the top ten take approximately 0.065%. The sequenced material came from CD4+ T cells from PBMCs. Receptors originate from a human donor with multiple sclerosis. Each CDR3 is given with its conserved first and last residue. Each record gives: clone size, D gene, V gene, J gene, CDR3 DNA, CDR3 protein. D genes are given only for firm matches. Clone sizes are given selectively: once, few, many, or a class where the clone is expanded.

once	TRBD1	TRBV29-1	TRBJ1-2	TGCAGCGTTGGAGGGGACAGGGAGGACCGTAACTATGGCTACACCTTC	CSVGGDREDRNYGYTF
.	.	TRBV5-1	TRBJ2-5	TGCGCCAGCAGCTTGGCCCCATCGTACCACCAAGAGACCCAGTACTTC	CASSLAPSYHQETQYF
.	.	TRBV29-1	TRBJ2-7	TGCAGCGTTGAGGGTTTCTCCTACGAGCAGTACTTC	CSVEGFSYEQYF
.	.	TRBV4-1	TRBJ1-1	TGCGCCAGCAGCCGGGTGATTTCCACTGAAGCTTTCTTT	CASSRVISTEAFF
.	TRBD1	TRBV4-3	TRBJ1-1	TGCGCCAGCAGCGGGACAGGTAGATCGGCTGAAGCTTTCTTT	CASSGTGRSAEAFF
.	TRBD2	TRBV7-9	TRBJ2-7	TGTGCCAGCAGCCCCGCGGGGGGAGGGCGAGAGCAGTACTTC	CASSPAGGGREQYF
.	.	TRBV12-3/TRBV12-4	TRBJ1-1	TGTGCCAGCAGTTCCCGGACCTCGGACACTGAAGCTTTCTTT	CASSSRTSDTEAFF
.	.	TRBV7-2	TRBJ2-1	TGTGCCAGCAGCTTACGGTGGGGGGCTATCGATGAGCAGTTCTTC	CASSLRWGAIDEQFF
.	.	TRBV6-2/TRBV6-3	TRBJ1-6	TGTGCCAGCAGTTACGCACTTCTTAATTCACCCCTCCACTTT	CASSYALLNSPLHF
.	TRBD1	TRBV7-2	TRBJ1-1	TGTGCCAGCTTTGGACAGGGCGACACTGAAGCTTTCTTT	CASFGQGDTEAFF
.	.	TRBV20-1	TRBJ2-5	TGCAGTGCTAGGATGGGTAGGGGGGAGACCCAGTACTTC	CSARMGRGETQYF
.	TRBD1	TRBV7-9	TRBJ2-7	TGTGCCAGCAGCTCGGACAGGTCTTGGGGCTACGAGCAGTACTTC	CASSSDRSWGYEQYF
.	.	TRBV6-6	TRBJ2-1	TGTGCCAGCAGTTACTCGGGAAGTCGGAATGAGCAGTTCTTC	CASSYSGSRNEQFF
.	.	TRBV3-1	TRBJ1-2	TGTGCCAGCAGCCAAGACACAAACAACTATGGCTACACCTTC	CASSQDTNNYGYTF
.	.	TRBV5-6	TRBJ1-2	TGTGCCAGCAGCCCGACCGACAGGCCCCTTGGCTACACCTTC	CASSPTDRPLGYTF
.	.	TRBV12-3/TRBV12-4	TRBJ1-2	TGTGCCAGCAGTTCCTCTCGTCTGGGTGGCTACACCTTC	CASSSSRLGGYTF
.	TRBD2	TRBV30	TRBJ2-7	TGTGCCTGGGGTTCGGGGGGTACCTTCTCCTACGAGCAGTACTTC	CAWGSGGTFSYEQYF
.	TRBD1	TRBV28	TRBJ2-2	TGTGCCAGCAGCACCCAGGGGGCTGACACCGGGGAGCTGTTTTTT	CASSTQGADTGELFF
.	TRBD2	TRBV20-1	TRBJ2-1	TGCAGTGCTAGAGATGAGACTAGCTCCGATGAGCAGTTCTTC	CSARDETSSDEQFF
.	TRBD2	TRBV7-9	TRBJ2-5	TGTGCCAGCAGCTTAATAGCTTCAAGCGGGATAATGGAGACCCAGTACTTC	CASSLIASSGIMETQYF
.	.	TRBV14	TRBJ2-7	TGTGCCAGCAGCCAAGATCTAGGGGCAGTTGGCGAGCAGTACTTC	CASSQDLGAVGEQYF
.	TRBD1	TRBV28	TRBJ1-2	TGTGCCAGCAGGAGAGACAGGGGTCCGCCCTATGGCTACACCTTC	CASRRDRGPPYGYTF
.	.	TRBV18	TRBJ1-2	TGTGCCAGCTCACCATCTTCCTCTCGAGGCTACACCTTC	CASSPSSSRGYTF
.	.	TRBV29-1	TRBJ2-1	TGCAGCGTCGGGGCAGGCTACAATGAGCAGTTCTTC	CSVGAGYNEQFF
.	.	TRBV5-8	TRBJ1-5	TGTGCCAGCAGCTTTAGGACGGTGAGCAATCAGCCCCAGCATTTT	CASSFRTVSNQPQHF
.	TRBD1	TRBV29-1	TRBJ1-1	TGCAGCACCTTAGTTGGAGGGACAGTTGAAGCTTTCTTT	CSTLVGGTVEAFF
.	.	TRBV7-9	TRBJ1-4	TGTGCCAGCAGCTTAGAGGGGCTTAAACTGTTTTTT	CASSLEGLKLFF
.	.	TRBV20-1	TRBJ1-2	TGCAGTGCGAGGGCCTCCTATGGCTACACCTTC	CSARASYGYTF
.	.	TRBV30	TRBJ1-5	TGTGCCTGGTGCCCAGGGCTGGATCAGCCCCAGCATTTT	CAWCPGLDQPQHF
.	.	TRBV5-5	TRBJ1-1	TGTGCCAGCAGGACTTCAGGGATCTCTGAAGCTTTCTTT	CASRTSGISEAFF
.	.	TRBV13	TRBJ2-6	TGTGCCAGCAGCTTATCAGGAGCTGGGGCCAACGTCCTGACTTTC	CASSLSGAGANVLTF
.	TRBD1	TRBV7-9	TRBJ2-2	TGTGCCGGGCATACAGGGACAGCGAACACCGGGGAGCTGTTTTTT	CAGHTGTANTGELFF
.	.	TRBV7-2	TRBJ1-1	TGTGCCAGCAGCTTTGGGCAGGCCGTGAACACTGAAGCTTTCTTT	CASSFGQAVNTEAFF